The 14 T cell receptor beta chains below come from one sample, sequenced in a study of T cell responses to AZD1222 COVID-19 vaccine. Method: immunoSEQ multiplex PCR; TCRdb's copy keeps in-frame clones and lacks some. In the table there are approximately 180,000 clones, 85% to 90% of which are singletons. This sample comprised peripheral blood, obtained on day 0 of AZD1222 vaccination. The receptors were gathered from an adult in good health.

Only a few counts were recorded for this clone. This rearrangement joins TRBV24-1 to TRBJ2-1, with D possibly matching TRBD1 (6 bases). CDR1 is KGHDR, CDR2 SFDVKD, per germline. CDR3 length: 16 amino acids. V dropped 4 bases and J dropped 6 bases, with 18 bases sitting between them. CDR3 sequence (DNA): TGTGCCACCAGTGACACGGACTCGCCCAGGGGCAATGAGCAGTTCTTC. It encodes CATSDTDSPRGNEQFF.

The chain links TRBV7-2 to TRBJ2-4; D not resolved. Per germline, CDR1 SGHTA and CDR2 FQGNSA. The CDR3 extends over 14 amino acids. Trimming shortened V by 4 bases and J by 6 bases, and 13 bases separated the two germline ends. CDR3 region: CASSSQASGNIQYF. CDR3 nucleotide sequence: TGTGCCAGCAGCTCCCAAGCTTCCGGAAACATTCAGTACTTC.

The V gene is TRBV11-2, the J gene TRBJ1-1; 7 bases are a match to TRBD1. The length of the CDR3 is 14 residues. With V trimmed by 1 base and J by 6 bases, 5 bases remained unmatched. Per germline, CDR1 SGHAT and CDR2 FQNNGV. In DNA form, the CDR3 reads TGTGCCAGCAGCTTAGCGACAGGGATTTCTGAAGCTTTCTTT. This codes for CASSLATGISEAFF.

This rearrangement joins TRBV9 to TRBJ1-6; 8 nucleotides match TRBD1. The V segment lost 4 bases and the J segment 9 bases; nucleotides outside the gene matches: 9. Germline V CDR1 and CDR2: SGDLS, YYNGEE. The CDR3 loop spans 15 amino acids. The CDR3 loop is CASSPRDRRGSPLHF. Written as DNA, the CDR3 is TGTGCCAGCAGCCCCCGGGACAGGCGAGGTTCACCCCTCCACTTT.

The chain links TRBV12-5 to TRBJ2-1, with 8 nucleotides matching TRBD1. Germline loops: CDR1 LGHNT, CDR2 FRNRAP. The junction had 7 bases not matched to a gene; V was cut back by 6 bases and J by 6 bases. The CDR3 has 14 amino acids. Here the CDR3 reads CASGLQGDGNEQFF. CDR3 DNA: TGTGCTAGTGGCCTACAGGGGGATGGCAATGAGCAGTTCTTC.

This chain uses TRBV19 with TRBJ2-7; D possibly matches TRBD1 or TRBD2 (5 bases each). Deletions cut 10 bases from V and 1 base from J, with 11 bases between. The CDR3 covers 12 residues. CDR1 is LNHDA, CDR2 SQIVND, per germline (reference sequence). The CDR3 reads CATRDRSYEQYF. The CDR3 DNA reads TGTGCCACCCGGGACCGTTCCTACGAGCAGTACTTC.

The chain couples TRBV28 to TRBJ2-4; 9 bases match TRBD1. This CDR3 contains 18 residues. Germline CDR1 reads MDHEN; CDR2 reads SYDVKM. After removal of 5 bases from V and 2 bases from J, the junction contained 13 bases not matched to a gene. The CDR3 loop is CASSPLGTGGISKNIQYF. The CDR3, as DNA: TGTGCCAGCAGTCCTCTCGGAACAGGGGGCATATCCAAAAACATTCAGTACTTC.

This clone was seen once. J is TRBJ2-4 and V is TRBV30; D is possibly TRBD2 (6 bases). V was cut by 2 bases and J by 6 bases, with 11 bases left in between. CDR1 GTSNPN and CDR2 SVGIG come from the germline V gene (reference sequence). The CDR3 is 13 amino acids. The CDR3 is CAWSRAAGNIQYF. The CDR3 DNA follows: TGTGCCTGGAGTAGGGCAGCGGGAAACATTCAGTACTTC.

As DNA, the CDR3 is TGTGCCAGCTCACCAGATGGGGATCAGCCCCAGCATTTT. It specifies CASSPDGDQPQHF. J is TRBJ1-5 and V is TRBV18; no clear D gene. The CDR3 runs to 13 residues. Between the trimmed V and J ends, which lost 2 bases and 5 bases, there was a span of 7 bases. Germline loops: CDR1 KGHSH, CDR2 LQKENI.

The J gene is TRBJ1-1, the V gene TRBV21-1. TRBV21-1 has pseudogene status. CDR3 length: 13 amino acids. The CDR3 is CASSNAPSTEAFF. The CDR3 DNA is TGTGCCAGCAGCAATGCCCCGTCCACTGAAGCTTTCTTT.

The chain recombines TRBV5-4 with TRBJ1-2, with TRBD1 matching over 9 bases. CDR3 size: 14 residues. In germline, CDR1 is SGHNT, CDR2 YYREEE (reference sequence). V lost 3 bases, J lost 4 bases, and 4 bases stayed unmatched. The CDR3 loop reads CASSWTGEGYGYTF. The DNA for the CDR3 is TGTGCCAGCAGCTGGACAGGGGAAGGCTATGGCTACACCTTC.

The table lists this clone with a few counts. The J gene is TRBJ1-6, the V gene TRBV27; no firm D call. The V end was cut by 7 bases, the J end by 3 bases, with 13 bases between. Germline V lookup: CDR1 MNHEY, CDR2 SMNVEV (reference sequence). The CDR3 length is 15 residues. The CDR3, as DNA: TGTGCCAGCACCCGCACAGAGATCTATAATTCACCCCTCCACTTT. The encoded protein is CASTRTEIYNSPLHF.

This chain connects TRBV27 to TRBJ2-2; D possibly corresponds to TRBD1 (6 bases). The CDR3 has 16 amino acids. The germline V and J ends were trimmed by 6 bases and 6 bases, with 20 bases remaining between them. In germline, CDR1 is MNHEY, CDR2 SMNVEV (reference sequence). The chain's CDR3 is CASSDIRGTSAGELFF. Here the CDR3 DNA reads TGTGCCAGCAGCGATATCAGGGGCACGAGCGCCGGGGAGCTGTTTTTT.

This clone occurred a few times. J is TRBJ2-3 and V is TRBV7-3; TRBD1 matches 7 bases. The germline V gene has CDR1 SGHTA and CDR2 FQGTGA. The CDR3 has 14 residues. Unmatched junction bases numbered 2, after V lost 5 bases and J lost 0 bases. CDR3 sequence reads: CASSDRASTDTQYF. Here the CDR3 DNA reads TGTGCCAGCAGCGACAGGGCTAGCACAGATACGCAGTATTTT.